This record looks at one T cell receptor beta chain sequence and its context. Its antigen specificity is not known. No much larger clone exists at a distance of one base, and base qualities are not known. RNA was extracted with the RNeasy kit and about 0.5 to 1 ug was reverse transcribed using random hexamers. The immunoSEQ multiplex PCR assay, covering 54 Vbeta and 13 Jbeta segments, was used to amplify TCR beta CDR3 regions. Bias from PCR amplification was corrected by using a synthetic template baseline for primer optimization and for computational correction. The published analysis was carried out like this. Reads were annotated to V, D and J genes per IMGT and analyzed with immunoSEQ Analyzer, keeping only productive sequences. Clonality was calculated as one minus the Shannon entropy normalized by log2 of the number of productive unique sequences. For each patient and control, public and private clones were evaluated among the 100 most prevalent clones. Susac-specific clones were defined as absent from healthy and MS cohorts, about 1,000 published viral clones and other ImmuneACCESS disease sequences. In TCRdb, the public reads were trimmed at Q25 with fastp and aligned with MiXCR, with productive beta chains retained. One record per CDR3 amino acid sequence lists the most common genes and DNA. TCRdb's processing, not the authors' own work, is the source of the V and J calls. Recorded for this sample are about 300,000 distinct CDR3 sequences; about 89% of them occurred a single time. Around 0.18% of the sample lies in the top ten.

This sample stems from a study of CD8 T cells in Susac syndrome (dated by TCRdb to the late 2010s). For the wider study: Whether CD8+ T cell activation and differentiation in Susac syndrome was antigen driven was tested using repertoire sequencing. Clonality of the CD8+ T cell repertoire was compared between about a dozen healthy donors, 14 Susac syndrome patients and roughly 16 multiple sclerosis patients. Points the paper makes about the study in general: The number of individuals in the TCR sequencing and HLA analysis was recognized as being relatively small.

The germline V gene gives CDR1 as SGHTA and CDR2 as FQGTGA. V is cut back by 4 bases and J by 4 bases, with 8 bases in the junction unmatched. The CDR3 spans 16 residues, from the cysteine through the phenylalanine. Of the read, only the CDR3 DNA is kept; its 48 bases are in frame from base 1. Peripheral blood CD8+ and CD4+ T cells from healthy donors, Susac syndrome patients and multiple sclerosis patients were profiled by high-throughput TCR beta sequencing. The multiple sclerosis controls were treatment-naive patients whose relapsing-remitting disease, either stable or active, fulfilled the revised McDonald criteria. CD8+ TEMRA cells were enriched by FACS, while bulk CD8+ and CD4+ T cells were purified by magnetic negative isolation. Blood was collected in EDTA tubes and processed within 24 hours, with PBMCs isolated through density gradient centrifugation. PBMCs intended for TCR sequencing were cryopreserved in liquid nitrogen and were subsequently thawed in a 37 degrees C water bath. A purity of at least 90% was achieved for sorted or isolated CD4+, CD8+ and CD8+ TEMRA cells.

The chain is encoded by TRBV7-3 joined to TRBJ2-1; 9 middle bases align to TRBD2. Sequenced sample: CD8+ T cells from PBMCs. This clonotype was sampled from a human donor with multiple sclerosis. The CDR3 protein: CASSSPAGGLYNEQFF. The DNA sequence follows: TGTGCCAGCAGCTCCCCGGCGGGGGGGCTATACAATGAGCAGTTCTTC.